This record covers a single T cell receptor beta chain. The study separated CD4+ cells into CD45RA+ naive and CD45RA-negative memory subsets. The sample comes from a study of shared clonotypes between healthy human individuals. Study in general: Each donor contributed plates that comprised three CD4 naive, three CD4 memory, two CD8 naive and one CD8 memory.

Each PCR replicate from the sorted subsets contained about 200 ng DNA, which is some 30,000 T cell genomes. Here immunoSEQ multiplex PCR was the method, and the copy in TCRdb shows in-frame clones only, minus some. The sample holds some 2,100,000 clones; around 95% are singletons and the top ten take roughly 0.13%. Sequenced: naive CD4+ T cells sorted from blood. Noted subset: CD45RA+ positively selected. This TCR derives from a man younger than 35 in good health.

The CDR3 coding sequence is TGTGCCAGCAGTACCCAACAGGGGGCAGCCTATGGCTACACCTTC. It is translated as CASSTQQGAAYGYTF. The chain links TRBV6-6 to TRBJ1-2, with TRBD1 matching over 9 bases. Germline lookup yields CDR1 MNHNY and CDR2 SVGAGI (reference sequence). Trimming removed 5 bases from V and 4 bases from J; junction bases left unmatched: 8. This CDR3 spans 15 amino acids.